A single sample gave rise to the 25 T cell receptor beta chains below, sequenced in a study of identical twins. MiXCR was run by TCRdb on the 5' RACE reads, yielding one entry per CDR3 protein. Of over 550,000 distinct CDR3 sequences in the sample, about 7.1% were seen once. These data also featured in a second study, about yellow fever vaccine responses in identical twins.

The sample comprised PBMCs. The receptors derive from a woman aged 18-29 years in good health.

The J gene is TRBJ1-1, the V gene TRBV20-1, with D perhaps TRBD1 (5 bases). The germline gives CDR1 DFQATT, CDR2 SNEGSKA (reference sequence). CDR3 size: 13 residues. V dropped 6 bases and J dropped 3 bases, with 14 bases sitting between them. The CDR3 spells CSAGGGSDTEAFF. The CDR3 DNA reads TGCAGTGCCGGGGGGGGGAGTGACACTGAAGCTTTCTTT.

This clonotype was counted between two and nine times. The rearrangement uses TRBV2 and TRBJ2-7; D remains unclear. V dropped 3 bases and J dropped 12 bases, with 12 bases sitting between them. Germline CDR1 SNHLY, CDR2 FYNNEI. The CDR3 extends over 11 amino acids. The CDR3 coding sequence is TGTGCCAGCAGTGAGGATTCTAACCGGTACTTC. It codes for CASSEDSNRYF.

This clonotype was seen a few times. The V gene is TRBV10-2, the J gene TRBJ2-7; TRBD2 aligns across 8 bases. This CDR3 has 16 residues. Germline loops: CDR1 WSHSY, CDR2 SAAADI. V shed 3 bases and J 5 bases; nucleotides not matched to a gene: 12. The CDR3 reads CASSDSIAGIRDEQYV. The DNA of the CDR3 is TGCGCCAGCAGTGATTCGATAGCGGGGATTCGGGACGAGCAGTACGTC.

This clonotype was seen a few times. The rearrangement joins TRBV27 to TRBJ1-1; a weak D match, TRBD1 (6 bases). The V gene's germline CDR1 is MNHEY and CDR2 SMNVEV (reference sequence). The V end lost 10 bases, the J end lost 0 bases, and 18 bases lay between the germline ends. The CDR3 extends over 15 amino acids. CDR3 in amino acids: CATRSPGAVNTEAFF. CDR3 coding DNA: TGTGCCACCAGGAGCCCGGGGGCTGTGAACACTGAAGCTTTCTTT.

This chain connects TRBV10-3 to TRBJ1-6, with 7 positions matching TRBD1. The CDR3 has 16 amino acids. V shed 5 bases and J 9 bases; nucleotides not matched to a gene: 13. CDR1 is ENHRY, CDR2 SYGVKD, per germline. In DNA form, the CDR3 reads TGTGCCATCAGTAGAGGGGCCACAGGGGAGGGTTCACCCCTCCACTTT. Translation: CAISRGATGEGSPLHF.

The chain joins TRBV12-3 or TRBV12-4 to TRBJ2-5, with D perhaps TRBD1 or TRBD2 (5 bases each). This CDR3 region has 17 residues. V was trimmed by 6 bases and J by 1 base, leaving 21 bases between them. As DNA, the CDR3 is TGTGCCAGCAGCCCACCGTACGGTGGGGGACCCCAAGAGACCCAGTACTTC. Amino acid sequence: CASSPPYGGGPQETQYF.

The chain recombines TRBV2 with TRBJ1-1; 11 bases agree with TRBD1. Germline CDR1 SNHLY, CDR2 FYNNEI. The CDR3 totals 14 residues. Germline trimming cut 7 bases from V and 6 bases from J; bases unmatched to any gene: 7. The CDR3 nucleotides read TGTGCCAGCACCCGCCAGGGACAGGGGGCTGAAGCTTTCTTT. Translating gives CASTRQGQGAEAFF. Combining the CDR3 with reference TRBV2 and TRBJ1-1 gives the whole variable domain EPEVTQTPSHQVTQMGQEVILRCVPISNHLYFYWYRQILGQKVEFLVSFYNNEISEKSEIFDDQFSVERPDGSNFTLKIRSTKLEDSAMYFCASTRQGQGAEAFFGQGTRLTVV.

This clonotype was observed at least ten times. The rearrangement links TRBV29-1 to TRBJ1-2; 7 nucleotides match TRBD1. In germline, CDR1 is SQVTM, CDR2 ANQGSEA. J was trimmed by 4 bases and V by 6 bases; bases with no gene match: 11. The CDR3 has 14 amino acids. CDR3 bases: TGCAGCGTCACAATCCTTTCAGGGGGCTATGGCTACACCTTC. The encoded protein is CSVTILSGGYGYTF. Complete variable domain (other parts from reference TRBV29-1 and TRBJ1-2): SAVISQKPSRDICQRGTSLTIQCQVDSQVTMMFWYRQQPGQSLTLIATANQGSEATYESGFVIDKFPISRPNLTFSTLTVSNMSPEDSSIYLCSVTILSGGYGYTFGSGTRLTVV.

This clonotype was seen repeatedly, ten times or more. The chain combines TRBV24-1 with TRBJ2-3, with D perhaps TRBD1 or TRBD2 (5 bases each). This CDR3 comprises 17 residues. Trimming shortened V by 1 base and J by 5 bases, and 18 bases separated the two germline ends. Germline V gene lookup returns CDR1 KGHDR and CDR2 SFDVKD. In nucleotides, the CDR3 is TGTGCCACCAGTGATTTACCCGGACGTCAGGGAGTAGATACGCAGTATTTT. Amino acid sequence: CATSDLPGRQGVDTQYF.

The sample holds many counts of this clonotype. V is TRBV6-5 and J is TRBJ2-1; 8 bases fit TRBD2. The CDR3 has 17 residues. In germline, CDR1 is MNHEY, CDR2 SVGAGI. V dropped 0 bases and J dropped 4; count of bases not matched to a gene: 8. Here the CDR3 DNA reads TGTGCCAGCAGTTACTCGATCGGAACTAGCGGATACAATGAGCAGTTCTTC. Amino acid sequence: CASSYSIGTSGYNEQFF.

The DNA of the CDR3 is TGTGCCAGCAGCTTATATGGGATTTTCACAGATACGCAGTATTTT. Translated, it gives CASSLYGIFTDTQYF. V usage is TRBV7-2 and J usage is TRBJ2-3, with D unclear. The germline gives CDR1 SGHTA, CDR2 FQGNSA. V lost 2 bases and J 2 bases, leaving 11 bases between the germline ends. The CDR3 sequence is 15 residues long. The whole variable domain, filled in from reference TRBV7-2 and TRBJ2-3, reads GAGVSQSPSNKVTEKGKDVELRCDPISGHTALYWYRQSLGQGLEFLIYFQGNSAPDKSGLPSDRFSAERTGGSVSTLTIQRTQQEDSAVYLCASSLYGIFTDTQYFGPGTRLTVL.

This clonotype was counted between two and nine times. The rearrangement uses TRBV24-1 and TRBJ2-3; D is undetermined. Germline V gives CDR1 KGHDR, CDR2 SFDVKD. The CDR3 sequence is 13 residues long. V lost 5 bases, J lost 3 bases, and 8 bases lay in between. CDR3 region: CATSGEMTDTQYF. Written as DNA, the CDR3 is TGTGCCACCAGTGGTGAGATGACAGATACGCAGTATTTT.

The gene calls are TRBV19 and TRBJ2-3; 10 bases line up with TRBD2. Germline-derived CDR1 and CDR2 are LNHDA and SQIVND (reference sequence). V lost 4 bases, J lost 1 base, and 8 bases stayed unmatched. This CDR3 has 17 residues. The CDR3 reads CASSTSGSQWGTDTQYF. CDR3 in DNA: TGTGCCAGTAGTACTAGCGGGAGCCAATGGGGCACAGATACGCAGTATTTT. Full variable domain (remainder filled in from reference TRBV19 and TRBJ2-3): DGGITQSPKYLFRKEGQNVTLSCEQNLNHDAMYWYRQDPGQGLRLIYYSQIVNDFQKGDIAEGYSVSREKKESFPLTVTSAQKNPTAFYLCASSTSGSQWGTDTQYFGPGTRLTVL.

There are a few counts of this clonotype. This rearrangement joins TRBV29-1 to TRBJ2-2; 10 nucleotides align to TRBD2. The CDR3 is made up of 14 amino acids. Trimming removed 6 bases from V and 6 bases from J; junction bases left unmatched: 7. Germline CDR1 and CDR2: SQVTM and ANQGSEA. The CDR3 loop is CSVLAGGEAGELFF. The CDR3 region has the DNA TGCAGCGTGTTAGCGGGAGGAGAGGCCGGGGAGCTGTTTTTT.

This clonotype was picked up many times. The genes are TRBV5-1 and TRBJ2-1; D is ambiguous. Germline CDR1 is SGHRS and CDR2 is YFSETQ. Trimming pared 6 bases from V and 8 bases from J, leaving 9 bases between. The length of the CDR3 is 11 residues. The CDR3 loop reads CASKLGDEQFF. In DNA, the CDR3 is TGCGCCAGCAAGCTAGGAGATGAGCAGTTCTTC.

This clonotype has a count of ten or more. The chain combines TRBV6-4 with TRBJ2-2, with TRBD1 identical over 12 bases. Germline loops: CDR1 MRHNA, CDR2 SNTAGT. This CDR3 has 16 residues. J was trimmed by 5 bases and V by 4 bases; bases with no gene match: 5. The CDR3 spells CASSVGTGGMTGELFF. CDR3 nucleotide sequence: TGTGCCAGCAGTGTGGGGACAGGGGGCATGACCGGGGAGCTGTTTTTT.

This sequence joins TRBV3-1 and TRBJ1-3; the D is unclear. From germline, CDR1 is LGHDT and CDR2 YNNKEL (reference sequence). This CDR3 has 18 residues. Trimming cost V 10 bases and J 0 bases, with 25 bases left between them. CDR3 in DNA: TGTGCCATCTGGAGGACGGCTGAAACGGAGATCTCTGGAAACACCATATATTTT. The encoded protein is CAIWRTAETEISGNTIYF.

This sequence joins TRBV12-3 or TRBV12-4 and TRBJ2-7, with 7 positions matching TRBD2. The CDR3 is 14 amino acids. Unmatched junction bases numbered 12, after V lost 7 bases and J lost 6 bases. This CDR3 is CASTPRGGRSEQYF. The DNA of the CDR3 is TGTGCCAGCACCCCGCGGGGCGGGAGATCCGAGCAGTACTTC.

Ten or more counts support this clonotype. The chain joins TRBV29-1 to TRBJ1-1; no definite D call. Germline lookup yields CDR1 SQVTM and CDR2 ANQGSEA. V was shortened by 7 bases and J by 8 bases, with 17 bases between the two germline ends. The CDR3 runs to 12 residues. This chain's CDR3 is CSAGPTTTEAFF. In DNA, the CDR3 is TGCAGCGCCGGGCCTACAACCACCGAAGCTTTCTTT. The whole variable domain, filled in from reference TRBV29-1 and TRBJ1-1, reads SAVISQKPSRDICQRGTSLTIQCQVDSQVTMMFWYRQQPGQSLTLIATANQGSEATYESGFVIDKFPISRPNLTFSTLTVSNMSPEDSSIYLCSAGPTTTEAFFGQGTRLTVV.

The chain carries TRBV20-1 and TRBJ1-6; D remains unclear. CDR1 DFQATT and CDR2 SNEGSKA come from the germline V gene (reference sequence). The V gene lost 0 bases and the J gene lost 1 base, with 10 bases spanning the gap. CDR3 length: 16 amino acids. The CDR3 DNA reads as TGCAGTGCTAGAGATCGCGGGAGTTCCTATAATTCACCCCTCCACTTT. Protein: CSARDRGSSYNSPLHF.

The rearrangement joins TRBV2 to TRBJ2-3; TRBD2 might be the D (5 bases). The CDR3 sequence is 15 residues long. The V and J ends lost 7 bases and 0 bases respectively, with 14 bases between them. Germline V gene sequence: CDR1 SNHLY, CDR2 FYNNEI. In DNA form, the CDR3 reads TGTGCCAGCATCAATCGGGGTCCCAGCACAGATACGCAGTATTTT. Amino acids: CASINRGPSTDTQYF.

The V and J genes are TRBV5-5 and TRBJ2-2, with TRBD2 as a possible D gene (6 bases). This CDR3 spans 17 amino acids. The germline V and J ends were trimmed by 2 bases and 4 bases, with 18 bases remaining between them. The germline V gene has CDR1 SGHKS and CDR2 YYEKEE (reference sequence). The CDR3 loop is CASSFRDSLVSTGELFF. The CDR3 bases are TGTGCCAGCAGCTTCCGGGACTCCCTTGTGAGCACCGGGGAGCTGTTTTTT.

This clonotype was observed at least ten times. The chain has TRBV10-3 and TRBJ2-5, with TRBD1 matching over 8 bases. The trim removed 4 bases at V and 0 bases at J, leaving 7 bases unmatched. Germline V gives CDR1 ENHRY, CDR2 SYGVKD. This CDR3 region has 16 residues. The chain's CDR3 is CAISGQGLTYQETQYF. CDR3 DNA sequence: TGTGCCATCAGTGGACAGGGGCTAACGTACCAAGAGACCCAGTACTTC.

DNA of the CDR3: TGTGCCAGCAGACCAGACAGGGTCTCCTACAATGAGCAGTTCTTC. Translation gives CASRPDRVSYNEQFF. V is TRBV12-3 or TRBV12-4 and J is TRBJ2-1; 7 nucleotides line up with TRBD1. The J segment lost 0 bases and the V segment lost 6 bases, leaving 5 bases of the junction unmatched. The CDR3 runs 15 residues.

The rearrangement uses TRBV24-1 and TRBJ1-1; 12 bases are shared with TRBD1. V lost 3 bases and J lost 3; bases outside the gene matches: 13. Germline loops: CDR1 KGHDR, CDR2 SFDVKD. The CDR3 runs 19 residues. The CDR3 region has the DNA TGTGCCACCAGTGATGTCCGGGACAGGGGGCAAAAGGGGGACACTGAAGCTTTCTTT. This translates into CATSDVRDRGQKGDTEAFF.